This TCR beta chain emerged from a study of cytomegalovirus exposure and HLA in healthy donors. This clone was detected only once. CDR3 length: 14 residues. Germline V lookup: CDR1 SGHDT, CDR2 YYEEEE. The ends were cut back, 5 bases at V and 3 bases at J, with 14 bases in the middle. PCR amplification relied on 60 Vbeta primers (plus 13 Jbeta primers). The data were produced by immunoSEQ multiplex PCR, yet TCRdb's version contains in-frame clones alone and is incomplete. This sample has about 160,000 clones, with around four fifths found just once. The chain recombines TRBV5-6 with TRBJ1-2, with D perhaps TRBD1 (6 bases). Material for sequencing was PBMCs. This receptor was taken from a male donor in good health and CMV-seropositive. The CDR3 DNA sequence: TGTGCCAGCAGTGTGGGGGGGGCGGACTATGGCTACACCTTC. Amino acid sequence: CASSVGGADYGYTF.